One T cell receptor (beta chain) is described in this entry. Authors' data handling: The assay estimated nucleated cells by amplifying reference gene primers. TCRdb's copy holds only in-frame clones and misses some; the assay was immunoSEQ multiplex PCR. V, J and clone size reflect that table, while D and trimming were determined from the DNA. The sample includes a few hundred thousand clones, about 89% seen only once; the top ten take approximately 9%. V dropped 4 bases and J dropped 6 bases, with 10 bases sitting between them. CDR3 length equals 13 residues. Germline loops: CDR1 SGHTA, CDR2 FQGNSA. Each recovered donor of Cohort 3 presented with two negative PCRs, clearance, or symptom resolution. The entry originates in a study of blood T cell repertoires in COVID-19. Study as a whole: The United States, Italy and Spain supplied acute and convalescent COVID-19 samples. The cDNA or gDNA used as material had been derived from T cells, B-cell-depleted T cells, or PBMCs.

The rearrangement links TRBV7-2 to TRBJ2-1, with D perhaps TRBD1 (5 bases). What was sequenced was PBMCs or T cells enriched from blood (not recorded which). This TCR was recovered from a man between 35 and 55 years old who had recovered from COVID-19. The CDR3 is CASSWMTANEQFF. CDR3 bases: TGTGCCAGCAGCTGGATGACAGCCAATGAGCAGTTCTTC.